Below, one TCR beta chain is given with its context. Its antigen is still unknown. This entry comes from a study of beta chain features in type 1 diabetes. General study points: Comparison showed that naive, central memory and Treg TCRB repertoires appeared more similar among patients than among healthy donors.

The isolated RNA, all of it, was reverse transcribed, so expressed TCRB transcripts were what got sequenced. Profiling relied on immunoSEQ multiplex PCR, and the TCRdb table lists in-frame clones only, not all of them. The table lists around 340,000 clones, roughly 8% of them singletons, with 0.44% in the top ten. Germline loops: CDR1 SGHVS, CDR2 FQNEAQ. Deletions cut 1 base from V and 5 bases from J, with 11 bases between. The CDR3 extends over 14 amino acids. Material: central memory CD4+ T cells from blood. The sequence was obtained from a woman aged 18-35 years in good health. V and J are TRBV7-8 and TRBJ1-1; possible D gene TRBD1, 5 bases. CDR3 amino acids: CASSLVWGGTEAFF. In DNA form, the CDR3 reads TGTGCCAGCAGCTTAGTGTGGGGGGGAACTGAAGCTTTCTTT.